This passage covers 20 T cell receptor beta chains from one sample sequenced in a study of tumor and adjacent non-tumor tissue in lung cancer. TCRbeta libraries were built with three rounds of nested PCR, modified from ARM-PCR. TCRdb itself ran the multiplex PCR reads through MiXCR, one entry per CDR3 protein. This sample yields some 74,000 distinct CDR3 sequences, of which over 55% are seen a single time; roughly a tenth belongs to the top ten. The template was RNA from unsorted bulk tissue. Material: lung tumor tissue. The source is a woman aged 40-49 years with non-small cell lung cancer.

J is TRBJ1-3 and V is TRBV6-6; D not certain. The ends were cut back, 7 bases at V and 14 bases at J, with 21 bases in the middle. Germline V lookup: CDR1 MNHNY, CDR2 SVGAGI (reference sequence). The CDR3 is 13 amino acids. The CDR3 loop is CASTAHEESTLYF. The CDR3 DNA follows: TGTGCCAGCACTGCTCACGAGGAGAGTACCTTATATTTT.

CDR3 sequence (DNA): TGTACAAGCAGCTCCATAGCGGGGGGCGGTGGAGATACGCAGTATTTT. It yields the protein CTSSSIAGGGGDTQYF. This chain connects TRBV11-1 to TRBJ2-3; TRBD2 agrees at 10 bases. CDR1 and CDR2 from the germline V gene are SGHAT and FQDESV (reference sequence). The CDR3 sequence is 16 residues long.

This clonotype was picked up a small number of times. The junction departs from the called germline gene at one end, perhaps through a read error. The rearrangement links TRBV11-2 to TRBJ2-7; 11 positions agree with TRBD2. CDR3 length: 15 residues. Per the germline V gene, CDR1 is SGHAT and CDR2 is FQNNGV. CDR3 DNA: TGCGCCAGTAGCCACTCCGGGACTAGCGGATACGAGCAGTACTTC. Translation gives CASSHSGTSGYEQYF.

With regard to this clonotype: It is likely a read error, because the conserved phenylalanine at the end of the CDR3 is missing. Because the CDR3's place on the DNA is in doubt, the DNA is left out and the CDR3 is given as listed by TCRdb. The gene calls are TRBV11-3 and TRBJ2-1; the D call in the table, TRBD1, was not verified against the DNA. The CDR3 spans 14 amino acids, including both terminal residues. In germline, CDR1 is SGHNT, CDR2 YENEEA. The CDR3 region is CASSPGQGGNERFL.

This clonotype was seen ten or more times. The rearrangement links TRBV5-6 to TRBJ2-1; possibly TRBD2 for D (6 bases). The germline V gene has CDR1 SGHDT and CDR2 YYEEEE. The CDR3 runs to 17 residues. Trimming shortened V by 4 bases and J by 6 bases, and 23 bases separated the two germline ends. The CDR3 bases are TGTGCCAGCAGCCCCATTATAGCGGAACCCTCGGGCAATGAGCAGTTCTTC. Its protein product is CASSPIIAEPSGNEQFF.

Details on this clonotype: A single base separates this from a much larger clone, so it may be a read error. This chain uses TRBV20-1 with TRBJ2-3; D unclear. The CDR3 is 11 amino acids. The V and J ends lost 7 bases and 2 bases respectively, with 7 bases between them. From germline, CDR1 is DFQATT and CDR2 SNEGSKA (reference sequence). The CDR3 sequence: CSGRPTDTQYF. For the CDR3, the DNA is TGCAGTGGTAGGCCCACAGATACGCAGTATTTT.

This clonotype is judged large. This chain joins TRBV11-2 and TRBJ2-3; 13 nucleotides match TRBD2. From germline, CDR1 is SGHAT and CDR2 FQNNGV. The ends lost 4 bases at V and 3 bases at J; junction bases unmatched: 1. This CDR3 region has 15 residues. The CDR3: CASSSLAGGTDTQYF. In nucleotides, the CDR3 is TGTGCCAGCAGCTCACTAGCGGGGGGGACAGATACGCAGTATTTT.

Only a few counts were recorded for this clonotype. The chain recombines TRBV5-1 with TRBJ2-1, with TRBD1 as a possible D gene (6 bases). The CDR3 totals 15 residues. From germline, CDR1 is SGHRS and CDR2 YFSETQ. V was cut by 4 bases and J by 2 bases, with 13 bases left in between. In DNA form, the CDR3 reads TGCGCCAGCAGCGTCCTTGGACAGACCTACAATGAGCAGTTCTTC. Protein sequence: CASSVLGQTYNEQFF.

Comments on this clonotype: Since the CDR3 does not end with the conserved phenylalanine or tryptophan, this likely comes from a read error. The chain has TRBV28 and TRBJ1-1; 7 bases map to TRBD1. Germline values: CDR1 MDHEN, CDR2 SYDVKM. The CDR3 runs to 13 residues. The CDR3, as DNA: TGTGACAGCAGGACAGGCCCGAACACTGATGCTTTCCTT. Protein sequence: CDSRTGPNTDAFL.

This rearrangement joins TRBV11-2 to TRBJ2-3; D perhaps matches TRBD1 (5 bases). From germline, CDR1 is SGHAT and CDR2 FQNNGV. The V end was cut by 5 bases, the J end by 12 bases, with 21 bases between. The CDR3 has 14 residues. CDR3 in DNA: TGTGCCAGCAGCCGCACGGACATGGGCAGTACACAGTATTTT. This gives the protein CASSRTDMGSTQYF.

The chain links TRBV5-4 to TRBJ2-5; D is possibly TRBD2 (5 bases). CDR3 size: 14 residues. The germline V gene encodes CDR1 SGHNT and CDR2 YYREEE (reference sequence). With 0 bases removed from V and 5 bases from J, the gap between germline ends came to 11 bases. The CDR3 region has the DNA TGTGCCAGCAGCTTGGGCCTAGCTGATGAGACCCAGTACTTC. Amino acids: CASSLGLADETQYF.

The V and J genes are TRBV11-2 and TRBJ2-5; D may be TRBD1 or TRBD2 (5 bases each). Germline values: CDR1 SGHAT, CDR2 FQNNGV. The CDR3 is 15 residues long. V was pared by 7 bases and J by 7 bases, with 22 bases between. CDR3 region: CASNFSLGRDVTQYF. As DNA, the CDR3 is TGTGCCAGCAACTTTTCCCTGGGACGGGATGTGACCCAGTACTTC.

The gene calls are TRBV20-1 and TRBJ2-7; D could derive from TRBD1 or TRBD2 (5 bases each). The CDR3 is 14 amino acids. V dropped 7 bases and J dropped 4 bases, with 20 bases sitting between them. The germline CDR1 and CDR2 sequences are DFQATT and SNEGSKA (reference sequence). The CDR3 region is CSDHPIEGRYEQYF. The CDR3 DNA is TGCAGTGACCACCCTATAGAGGGACGATACGAGCAGTACTTC.

As regards this clonotype: One end of the junction fails to match germline, which may point to a read error. The V and J genes are TRBV6-5 and TRBJ1-5; 8 bases fit TRBD1. The CDR3 has 15 residues. Germline CDR1 and CDR2: MNHEY and SVGAGI. The CDR3 region has the DNA TGTGCCAACAGTCAATACAGGGGGACGGGACCGCCCCAGCATTTT. Protein: CANSQYRGTGPPQHF.

V usage is TRBV27 and J usage is TRBJ2-3; D is tentatively TRBD1 or TRBD2 (5 bases each). V lost 4 bases, J lost 2 bases, and 10 bases lay in between. The CDR3 extends over 14 amino acids. From germline, CDR1 is MNHEY and CDR2 SMNVEV (reference sequence). CDR3 amino acids: CASSSAGTTDTQYF. DNA for the CDR3: TGTGCCAGCAGTTCGGCAGGGACCACAGATACGCAGTATTTT.

About this clonotype: Sequence at one end of the junction differs from germline and may be a read error. V is TRBV6-6 and J is TRBJ1-5; D gene uncertain. CDR1 is MNHNY, CDR2 SVGAGI, per germline (reference sequence). The CDR3 length is 14 residues. The CDR3 sequence is CASSLTWVNQPQHF. DNA of the CDR3: TGTGCCAGTAGTTTAACATGGGTAAATCAGCCCCAGCATTTT.

For this clonotype: At one end the junction does not follow the germline gene, possibly because of a read error. J is TRBJ1-2 and V is TRBV4-1; D is possibly TRBD1 (6 bases). CDR1 and CDR2 from the germline V gene are MGHRA and YSYEKL. CDR3 length: 14 residues. The CDR3 DNA reads as TGCGCCAGCAGCCAAGAGCACAGGGCCTATGACTACATCTTC. Translating gives CASSQEHRAYDYIF.

Worth noting for this clonotype: Germline and junction disagree at one end, which may indicate a read error. This chain uses TRBV11-2 with TRBJ1-6; D remains unclear. The CDR3 contains 15 residues. Germline CDR1 is SGHAT and CDR2 is FQNNGV. DNA for the CDR3: TGTACCAGCAACTTAGCCTCGGGAAATAATTCACCCTTCCACTTT. Residues: CTSNLASGNNSPFHF.

The rearrangement joins TRBV11-2 to TRBJ2-3; D is uncertain. The length of the CDR3 is 12 residues. Germline-derived CDR1 and CDR2 are SGHAT and FQNNGV. The CDR3 DNA follows: TGTCCCGGCAGCTCGGACACAGATACGCAGTATTTT. Encoded protein: CPGSSDTDTQYF.

This clonotype turned up a few times. The rearrangement uses TRBV20-1 and TRBJ2-3; 9 bases agree with TRBD1. This CDR3 has 17 residues. Losses at the gene ends were 6 bases for V and 2 bases for J; bases not matched to a gene: 15. Germline V lookup: CDR1 DFQATT, CDR2 SNEGSKA (reference sequence). CDR3 residues: CSATYYAGTGSTDTQYF. DNA for the CDR3: TGCAGTGCGACCTATTATGCCGGGACAGGGTCCACAGATACGCAGTATTTT.